The following is a T cell receptor beta chain sequence with its context. Its antigen remains undetermined. No clone much larger than this one lies a single base away; base qualities are absent. The data belong to a study of blood T cell repertoires in COVID-19 (dated by TCRdb to 2018 to 2020). For the study in its entirety: Samples from collaborators originated in the United States, Italy and Spain and spanned both the acute and convalescent phases of COVID-19. The material from the prospective study consisted of cDNA or gDNA derived from T cells, B-cell-depleted T cells, or PBMCs. Deeply sampled blood TCRbeta repertoires from subjects exposed to, actively infected with, or recovered from COVID-19 were included in the dataset. The repertoires were released in a freely available public database intended as a resource for research on the immune response to SARS-CoV-2. The samples were drawn from two sources: the first 160 participants of the ongoing ImmuneRACE study, and 1,200 or so subjects contributed by 6 global collaborators. The sample metadata nearly always contained a de-identified subject ID, COVID-19 status, age in years and sex. Where HLA class I and class II types were available, the types were taken from metadata supplied by the sample provider, not from assay-based typing. What the authors observed across the whole study: The amount of clinical and demographic metadata varied by source and participant and was provided uncurated.

V is trimmed back by 0 bases and J by 8 bases, and the junction contains 7 bases that no gene match accounts for. Reading from cysteine to phenylalanine, the CDR3 counts 15 amino acids. The CDR3 DNA has 45 bases and is translated from base 1. The germline V gene sets CDR1 to MGHRA and CDR2 to YSYEKL. Participants in the prospective study were enrolled through a virtual design, were aged roughly 18 to 90 years, and lived in roughly 24 United States geographic areas. Cohort assignment in the prospective study relied on participant-reported clinical history from a screening survey and a study questionnaire. ImmuneRACE Cohort 3 recovered participants were defined by two consecutive negative NP/OP PCR tests, healthcare professional clearance, or symptom resolution. Mobile phlebotomists in the prospective study collected whole blood, serum and a nasopharyngeal or oropharyngeal swab from every participant. Prospective study participants could optionally give additional blood draws and questionnaires over a 2-month period. Blood samples from the prospective study were shipped frozen or at room temperature prior to DNA extraction.

The immunoSEQ Assay, a bias-controlled multiplex PCR, was used to amplify TCRbeta CDR3 regions from genomic DNA. In the original analysis: Nucleated cell counts per sample were estimated from amplification of reference gene primers within the assay. To quantify the absolute abundance of each unique TCRbeta CDR3 rearrangement, sequence reads were collapsed and filtered. For each sample, productive Simpson clonality was calculated by taking the square root of Simpson's diversity index across productive rearrangements. TCRdb carries this immuneACCESS record with in-frame sequences only. Its versions omit some clonotypes, under half of them owing to an unresolved V gene in the studies checked, with the rest unexplained. Clone size and V and J calls were adopted from that table, with D and trimming inferred from the DNA. This sample gives some 180,000 clones in total; approximately 85% of them show up just once. The top ten clonotypes cover 6% to 6.5% of the sample.

The chain is made from TRBV4-1 and TRBJ2-4, with TRBD1 matching 7 junction bases. Sequenced sample: PBMCs or T cells enriched from blood (not recorded which). The sequence derives from a man in his forties who had recovered from COVID-19. The DNA sequence is TGCGCCAGCAGCCAAGATTGGGTTCAGGGGGACATTCAGTACTTC. This is translated as CASSQDWVQGDIQYF.